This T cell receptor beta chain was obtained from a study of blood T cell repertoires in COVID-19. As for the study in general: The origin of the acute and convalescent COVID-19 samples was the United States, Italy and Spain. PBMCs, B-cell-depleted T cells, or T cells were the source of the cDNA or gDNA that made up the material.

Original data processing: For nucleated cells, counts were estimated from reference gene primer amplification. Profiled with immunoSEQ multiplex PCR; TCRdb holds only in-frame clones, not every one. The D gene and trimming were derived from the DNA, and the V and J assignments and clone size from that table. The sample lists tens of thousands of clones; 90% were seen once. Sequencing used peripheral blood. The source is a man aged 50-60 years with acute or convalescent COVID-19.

DNA of the CDR3: TGTGCCAGCAGCCAAGGGCCCGGGAGCACAGATACGCAGTATTTT. Its protein is CASSQGPGSTDTQYF. The V call is TRBV3-1 (or the pseudogene TRBV3-2), the J call TRBJ2-3; D unresolved. The CDR3 length is 15 residues. With 1 base removed from V and 0 bases from J, the gap between germline ends came to 8 bases. Germline-derived CDR1 and CDR2 are LGHDT and YNNKEL (reference sequence).